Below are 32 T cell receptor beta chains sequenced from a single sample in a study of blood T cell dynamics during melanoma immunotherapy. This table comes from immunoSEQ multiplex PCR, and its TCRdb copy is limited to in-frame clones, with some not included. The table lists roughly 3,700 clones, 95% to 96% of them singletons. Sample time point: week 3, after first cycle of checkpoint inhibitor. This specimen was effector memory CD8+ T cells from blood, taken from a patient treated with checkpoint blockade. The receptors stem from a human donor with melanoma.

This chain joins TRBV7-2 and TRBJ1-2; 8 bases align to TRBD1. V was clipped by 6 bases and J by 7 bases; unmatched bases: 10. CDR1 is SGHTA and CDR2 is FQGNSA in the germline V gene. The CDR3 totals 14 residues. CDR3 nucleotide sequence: TGTGCCAGCAGTTCAGGGCAGGGGGCGCTTGGCTACACCTTC. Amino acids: CASSSGQGALGYTF.

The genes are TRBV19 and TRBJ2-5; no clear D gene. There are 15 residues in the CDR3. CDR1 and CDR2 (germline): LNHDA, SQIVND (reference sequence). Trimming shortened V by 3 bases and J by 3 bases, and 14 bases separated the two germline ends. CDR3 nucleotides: TGTGCCAGTAGTATCTTGCCGGGCTCGAAAGAGACCCAGTACTTC. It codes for CASSILPGSKETQYF.

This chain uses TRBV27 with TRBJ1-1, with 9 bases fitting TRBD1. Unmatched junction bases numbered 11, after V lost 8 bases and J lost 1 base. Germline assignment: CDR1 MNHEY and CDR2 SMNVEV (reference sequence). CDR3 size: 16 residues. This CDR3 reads CASSQNRGRGNTEAFF. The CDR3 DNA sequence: TGTGCCAGCTCACAAAACAGGGGGCGTGGGAACACTGAAGCTTTCTTT.

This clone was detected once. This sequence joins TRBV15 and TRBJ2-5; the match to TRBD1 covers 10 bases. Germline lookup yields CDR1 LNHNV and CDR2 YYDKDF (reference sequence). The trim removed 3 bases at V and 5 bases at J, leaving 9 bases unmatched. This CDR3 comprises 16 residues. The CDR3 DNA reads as TGTGCCACCAGCAGTACCCCGGGGACAGGGGATGAGACCCAGTACTTC. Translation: CATSSTPGTGDETQYF.

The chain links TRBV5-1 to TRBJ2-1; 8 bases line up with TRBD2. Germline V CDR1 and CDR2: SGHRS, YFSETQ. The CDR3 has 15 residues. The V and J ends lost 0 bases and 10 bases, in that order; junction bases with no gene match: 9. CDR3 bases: TGCGCCAGCAGCTTGGTCGAGCGGGGGAATTCGGAGCAGTTCTTC. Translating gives CASSLVERGNSEQFF.

CDR3 protein: CASSLPNAGELFF. In DNA form, the CDR3 reads TGTGCCAGCAGCCTCCCTAACGCCGGGGAGCTGTTTTTT. The rearrangement joins TRBV7-3 to TRBJ2-2; D is ambiguous. CDR1 and CDR2 (germline): SGHTA, FQGTGA. V was trimmed by 5 bases and J by 6 bases, leaving 10 bases between them. The CDR3 has 13 residues.

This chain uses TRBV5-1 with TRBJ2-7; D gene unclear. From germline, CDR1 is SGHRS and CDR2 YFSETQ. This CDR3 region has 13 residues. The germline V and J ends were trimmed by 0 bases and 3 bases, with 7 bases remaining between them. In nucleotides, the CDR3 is TGCGCCAGCAGCTTGGTAGGCGACTACGAGCAGTACTTC. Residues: CASSLVGDYEQYF.

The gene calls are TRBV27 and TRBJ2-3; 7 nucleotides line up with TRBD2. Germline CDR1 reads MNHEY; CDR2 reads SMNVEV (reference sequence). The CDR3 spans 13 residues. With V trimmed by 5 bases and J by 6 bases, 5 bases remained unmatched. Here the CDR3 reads CASSLADTDTQYF. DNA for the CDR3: TGTGCCAGCAGTCTAGCGGACACTGATACGCAGTATTTT.

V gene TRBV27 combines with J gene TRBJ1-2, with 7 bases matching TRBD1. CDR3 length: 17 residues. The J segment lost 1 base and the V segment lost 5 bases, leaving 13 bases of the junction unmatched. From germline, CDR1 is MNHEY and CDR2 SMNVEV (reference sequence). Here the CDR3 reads CASSQSTGTVVNYGYTF. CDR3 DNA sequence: TGTGCCAGCAGTCAGTCAACCGGGACAGTAGTTAACTATGGCTACACCTTC.

The CDR3, as DNA: TGCGCCAGCAGCTTGGATACCAATGAGCAGTTCTTC. Protein sequence: CASSLDTNEQFF. The chain couples TRBV5-1 to TRBJ2-1, with no clear D. Germline CDR1 is SGHRS and CDR2 is YFSETQ. This CDR3 contains 12 residues. Trimming took off 0 bases at V and 6 bases at J, with 4 bases between the two ends.

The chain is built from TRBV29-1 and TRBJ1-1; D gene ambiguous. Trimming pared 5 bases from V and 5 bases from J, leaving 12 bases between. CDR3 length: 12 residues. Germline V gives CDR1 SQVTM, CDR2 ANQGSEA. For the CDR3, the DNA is TGCAGCGTTCATCGGGTAGGGACTGAAGCTTTCTTT. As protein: CSVHRVGTEAFF.

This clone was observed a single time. The CDR3 DNA is TGCAGTGCTTTGACAGGGAGGGAGCAGTACTTC. Translating gives CSALTGREQYF. This chain connects TRBV20-1 to TRBJ2-7; TRBD1 might be the D (7 bases). V lost 5 bases, J lost 7 bases, and 12 bases lay in between. The germline CDR1 and CDR2 sequences are DFQATT and SNEGSKA (reference sequence). The CDR3 spans 11 residues.

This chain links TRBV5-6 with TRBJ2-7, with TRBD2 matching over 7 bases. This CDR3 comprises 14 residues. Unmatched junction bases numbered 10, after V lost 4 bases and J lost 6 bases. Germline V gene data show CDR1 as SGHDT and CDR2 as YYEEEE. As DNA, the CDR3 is TGTGCCAGCAGCGGGGGACTACCGGGGGTCGAGCAGTACTTC. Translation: CASSGGLPGVEQYF.

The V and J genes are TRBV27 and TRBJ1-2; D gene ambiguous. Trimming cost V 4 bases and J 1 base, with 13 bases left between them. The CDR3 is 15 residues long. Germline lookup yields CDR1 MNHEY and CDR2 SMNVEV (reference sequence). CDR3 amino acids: CASSYRGSGNYGYTF. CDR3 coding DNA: TGTGCCAGCAGTTACAGAGGGAGTGGTAACTATGGCTACACCTTC.

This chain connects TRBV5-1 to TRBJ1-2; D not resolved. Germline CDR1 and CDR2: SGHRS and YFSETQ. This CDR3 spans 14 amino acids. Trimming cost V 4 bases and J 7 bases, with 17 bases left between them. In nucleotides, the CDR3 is TGCGCCAGCAGCAGTGACGCGTCCCCCCCTGGCTACACCTTC. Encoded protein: CASSSDASPPGYTF.

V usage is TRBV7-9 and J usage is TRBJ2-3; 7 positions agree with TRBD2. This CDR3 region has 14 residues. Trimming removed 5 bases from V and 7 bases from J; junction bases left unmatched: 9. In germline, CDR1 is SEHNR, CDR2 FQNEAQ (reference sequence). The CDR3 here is CASSQAGPRNTQYF. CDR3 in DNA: TGTGCCAGCAGCCAAGCGGGGCCCAGGAATACGCAGTATTTT.

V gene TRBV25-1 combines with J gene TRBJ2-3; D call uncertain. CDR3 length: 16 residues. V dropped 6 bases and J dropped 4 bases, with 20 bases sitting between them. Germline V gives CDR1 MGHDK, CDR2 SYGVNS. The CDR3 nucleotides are TGTGCCAGCAGGCCCTTCAAGGACGGAGTCCCAGATACGCAGTATTTT. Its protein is CASRPFKDGVPDTQYF.

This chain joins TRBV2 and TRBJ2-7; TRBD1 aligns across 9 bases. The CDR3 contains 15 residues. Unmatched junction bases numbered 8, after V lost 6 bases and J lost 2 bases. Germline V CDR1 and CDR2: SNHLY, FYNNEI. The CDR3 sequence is CASRSGGTGTYEQYF. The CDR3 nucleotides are TGTGCCAGCAGGAGTGGCGGGACAGGGACCTACGAGCAGTACTTC.

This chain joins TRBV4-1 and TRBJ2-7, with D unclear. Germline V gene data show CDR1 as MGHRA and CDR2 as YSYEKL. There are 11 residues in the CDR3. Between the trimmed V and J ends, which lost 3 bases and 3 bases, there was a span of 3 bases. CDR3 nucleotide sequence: TGCGCCAGCAGCCAGAGCTACGAGCAGTACTTC. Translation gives CASSQSYEQYF.

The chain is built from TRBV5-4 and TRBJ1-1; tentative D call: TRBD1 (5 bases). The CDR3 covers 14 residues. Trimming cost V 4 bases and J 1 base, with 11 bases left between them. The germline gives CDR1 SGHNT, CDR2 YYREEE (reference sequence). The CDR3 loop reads CASSPDIGNTEAFF. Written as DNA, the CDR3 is TGTGCCAGCAGCCCGGACATTGGGAACACTGAAGCTTTCTTT. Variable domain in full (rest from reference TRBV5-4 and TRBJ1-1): ETGVTQSPTHLIKTRGQQVTLRCSSQSGHNTVSWYQQALGQGPQFIFQYYREEENGRGNFPPRFSGLQFPNYSSELNVNALELDDSALYLCASSPDIGNTEAFFGQGTRLTVV.

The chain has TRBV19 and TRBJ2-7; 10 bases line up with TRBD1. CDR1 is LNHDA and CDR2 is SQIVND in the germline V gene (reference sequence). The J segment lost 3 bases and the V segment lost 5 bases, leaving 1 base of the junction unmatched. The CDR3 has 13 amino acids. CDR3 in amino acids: CASSRTGGYEQYF. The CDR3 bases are TGTGCCAGTAGTCGGACAGGGGGCTACGAGCAGTACTTC. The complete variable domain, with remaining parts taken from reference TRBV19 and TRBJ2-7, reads DGGITQSPKYLFRKEGQNVTLSCEQNLNHDAMYWYRQDPGQGLRLIYYSQIVNDFQKGDIAEGYSVSREKKESFPLTVTSAQKNPTAFYLCASSRTGGYEQYFGPGTRLTVT.

The CDR3 region is CASSVGGGSGQTQYF. CDR3 DNA: TGTGCCAGCAGCGTAGGGGGAGGATCCGGACAGACCCAGTACTTC. This chain connects TRBV9 to TRBJ2-5; tentatively, D is TRBD2 (6 bases). Trimming stripped 0 bases from V and 6 bases from J, with 15 bases between. The CDR3 extends over 15 amino acids. Per the germline V gene, CDR1 is SGDLS and CDR2 is YYNGEE.

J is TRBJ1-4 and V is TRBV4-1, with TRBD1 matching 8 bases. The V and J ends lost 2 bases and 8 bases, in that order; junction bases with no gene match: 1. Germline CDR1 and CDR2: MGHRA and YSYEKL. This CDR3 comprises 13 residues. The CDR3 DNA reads TGCGCCAGCAGCCAACCAGGGGGCGAAAAACTGTTTTTT. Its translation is CASSQPGGEKLFF.

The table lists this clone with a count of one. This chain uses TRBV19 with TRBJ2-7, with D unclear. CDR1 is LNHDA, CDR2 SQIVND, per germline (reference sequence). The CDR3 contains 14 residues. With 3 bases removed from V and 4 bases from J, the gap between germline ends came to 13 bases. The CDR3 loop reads CASSMRTVGYEQYF. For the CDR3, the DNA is TGTGCCAGTAGTATGAGGACCGTGGGTTACGAGCAGTACTTC.

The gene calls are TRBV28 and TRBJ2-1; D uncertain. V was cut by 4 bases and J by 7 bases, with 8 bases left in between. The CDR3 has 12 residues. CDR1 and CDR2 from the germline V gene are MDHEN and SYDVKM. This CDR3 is CASSSKGNEQFF. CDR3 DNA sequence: TGTGCCAGCAGTTCGAAGGGTAATGAGCAGTTCTTC. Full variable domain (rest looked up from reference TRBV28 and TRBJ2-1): DVKVTQSSRYLVKRTGEKVFLECVQDMDHENMFWYRQDPGLGLRLIYFSYDVKMKEKGDIPEGYSVSREKKERFSLILESASTNQTSMYLCASSSKGNEQFFGPGTRLTVL.

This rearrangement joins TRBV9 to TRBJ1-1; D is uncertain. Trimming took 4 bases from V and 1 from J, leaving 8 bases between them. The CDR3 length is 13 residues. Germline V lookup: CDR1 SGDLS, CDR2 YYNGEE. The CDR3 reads CASSPLRNTEAFF. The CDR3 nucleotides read TGTGCCAGCAGCCCCCTGCGGAACACTGAAGCTTTCTTT.

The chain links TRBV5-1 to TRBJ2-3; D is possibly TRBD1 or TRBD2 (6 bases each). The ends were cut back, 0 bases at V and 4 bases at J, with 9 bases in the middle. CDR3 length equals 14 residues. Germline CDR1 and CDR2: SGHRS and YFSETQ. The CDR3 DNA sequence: TGCGCCAGCAGCTTGGCCGGGGGCGCAGATACGCAGTATTTT. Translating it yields CASSLAGGADTQYF.

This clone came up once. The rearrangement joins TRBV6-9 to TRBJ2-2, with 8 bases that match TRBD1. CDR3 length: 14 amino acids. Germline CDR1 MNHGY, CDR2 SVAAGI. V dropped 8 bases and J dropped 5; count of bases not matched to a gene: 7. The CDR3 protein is CASGATGETGELFF. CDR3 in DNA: TGTGCCAGCGGGGCGACAGGGGAAACCGGGGAGCTGTTTTTT.

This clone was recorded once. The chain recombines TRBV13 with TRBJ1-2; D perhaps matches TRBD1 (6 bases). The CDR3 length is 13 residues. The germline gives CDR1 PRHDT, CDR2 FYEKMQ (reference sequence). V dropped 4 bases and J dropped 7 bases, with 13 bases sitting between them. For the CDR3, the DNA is TGTGCCAGCAGCTCGACCCGGGACATTGGCTACACCTTC. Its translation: CASSSTRDIGYTF.

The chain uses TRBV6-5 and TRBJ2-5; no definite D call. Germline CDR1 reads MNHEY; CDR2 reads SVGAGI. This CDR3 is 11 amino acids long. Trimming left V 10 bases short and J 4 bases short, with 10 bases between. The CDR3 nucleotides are TGTGCCACTCGGGCCGGAGAGACCCAGTACTTC. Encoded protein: CATRAGETQYF.

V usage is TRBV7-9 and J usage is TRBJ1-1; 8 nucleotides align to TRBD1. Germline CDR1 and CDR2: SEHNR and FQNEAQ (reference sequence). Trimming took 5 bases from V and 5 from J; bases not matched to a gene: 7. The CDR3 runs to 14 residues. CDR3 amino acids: CASSPPGGWTEAFF. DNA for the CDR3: TGTGCCAGCAGCCCGCCAGGGGGCTGGACTGAAGCTTTCTTT. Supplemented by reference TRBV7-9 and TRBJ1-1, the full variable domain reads DTGVSQNPRHKITKRGQNVTFRCDPISEHNRLYWYRQTLGQGPEFLTYFQNEAQLEKSRLLSDRFSAERPKGSFSTLEIQRTEQGDSAMYLCASSPPGGWTEAFFGQGTRLTVV.

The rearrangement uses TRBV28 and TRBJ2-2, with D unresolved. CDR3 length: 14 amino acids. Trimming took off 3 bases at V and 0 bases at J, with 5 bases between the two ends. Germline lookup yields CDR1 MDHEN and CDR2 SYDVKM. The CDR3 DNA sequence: TGTGCCAGCAGTTTTGGGGCGAACACCGGGGAGCTGTTTTTT. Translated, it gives CASSFGANTGELFF.